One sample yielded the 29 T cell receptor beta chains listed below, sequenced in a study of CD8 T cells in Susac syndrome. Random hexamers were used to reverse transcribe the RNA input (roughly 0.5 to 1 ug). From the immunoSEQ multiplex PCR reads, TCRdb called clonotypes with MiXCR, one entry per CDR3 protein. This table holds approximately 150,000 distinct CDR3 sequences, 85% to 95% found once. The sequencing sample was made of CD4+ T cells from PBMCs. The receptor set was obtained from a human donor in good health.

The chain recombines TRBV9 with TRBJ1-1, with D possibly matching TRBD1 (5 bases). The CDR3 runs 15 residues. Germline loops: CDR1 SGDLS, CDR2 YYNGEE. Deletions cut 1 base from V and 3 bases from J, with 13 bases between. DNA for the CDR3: TGTGCCAGCAGCGTATCACCAGACAGCTACACTGAAGCTTTCTTT. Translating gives CASSVSPDSYTEAFF.

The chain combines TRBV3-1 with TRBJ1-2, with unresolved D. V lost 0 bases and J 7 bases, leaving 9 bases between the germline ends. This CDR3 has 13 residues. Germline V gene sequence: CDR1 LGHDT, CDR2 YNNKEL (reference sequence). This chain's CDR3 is CASSQEGRRGYTF. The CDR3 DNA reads TGTGCCAGCAGCCAAGAAGGGCGGCGTGGCTACACCTTC.

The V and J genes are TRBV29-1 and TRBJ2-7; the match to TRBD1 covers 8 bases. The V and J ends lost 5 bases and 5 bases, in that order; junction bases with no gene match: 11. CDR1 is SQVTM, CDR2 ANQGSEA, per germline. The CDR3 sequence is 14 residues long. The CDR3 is CSVKGQEAENEQYF. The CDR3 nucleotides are TGCAGCGTTAAGGGACAGGAGGCGGAAAACGAGCAGTACTTC.

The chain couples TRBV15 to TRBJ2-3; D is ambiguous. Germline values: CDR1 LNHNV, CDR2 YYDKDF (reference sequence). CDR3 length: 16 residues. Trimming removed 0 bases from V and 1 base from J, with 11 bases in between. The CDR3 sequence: CATSREKVLGTDTQYF. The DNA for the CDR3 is TGTGCCACCAGCAGAGAGAAAGTCTTGGGCACAGATACGCAGTATTTT.

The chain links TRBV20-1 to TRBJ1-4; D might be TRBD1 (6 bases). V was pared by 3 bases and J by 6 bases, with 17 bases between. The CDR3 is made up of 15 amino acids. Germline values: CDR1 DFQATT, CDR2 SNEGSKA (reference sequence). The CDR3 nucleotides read TGCAGTGCTAGGAGGGGGGAGGGGAACTATGAAAAACTGTTTTTT. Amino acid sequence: CSARRGEGNYEKLFF.

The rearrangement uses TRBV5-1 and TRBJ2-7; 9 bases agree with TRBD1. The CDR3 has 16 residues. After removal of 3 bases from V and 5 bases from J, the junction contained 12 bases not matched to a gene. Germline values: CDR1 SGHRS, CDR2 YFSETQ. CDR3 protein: CASSSGGQGLSNEQYF. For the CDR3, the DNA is TGCGCCAGCAGCTCAGGAGGACAGGGGTTAAGCAACGAGCAGTACTTC.

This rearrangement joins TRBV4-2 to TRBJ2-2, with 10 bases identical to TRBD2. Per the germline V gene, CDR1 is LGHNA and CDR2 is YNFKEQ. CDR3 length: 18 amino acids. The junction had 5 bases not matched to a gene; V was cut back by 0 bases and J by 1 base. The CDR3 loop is CASSQDKAGGLNTGELFF. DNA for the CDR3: TGTGCCAGCAGCCAAGATAAAGCGGGGGGGCTGAACACCGGGGAGCTGTTTTTT.

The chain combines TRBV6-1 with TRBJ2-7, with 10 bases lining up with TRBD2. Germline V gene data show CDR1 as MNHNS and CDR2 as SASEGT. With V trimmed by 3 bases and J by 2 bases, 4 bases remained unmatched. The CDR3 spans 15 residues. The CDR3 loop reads CASSEASGGPYEQYF. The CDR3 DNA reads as TGTGCCAGCAGTGAGGCTAGCGGGGGCCCCTACGAGCAGTACTTC.

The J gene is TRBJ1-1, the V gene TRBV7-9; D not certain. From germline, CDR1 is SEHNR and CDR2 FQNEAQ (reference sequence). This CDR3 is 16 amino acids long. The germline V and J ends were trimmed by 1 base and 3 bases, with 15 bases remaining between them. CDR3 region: CASSLVAPRGHTEAFF. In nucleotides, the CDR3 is TGTGCCAGCAGCTTAGTTGCCCCCCGCGGGCACACTGAAGCTTTCTTT.

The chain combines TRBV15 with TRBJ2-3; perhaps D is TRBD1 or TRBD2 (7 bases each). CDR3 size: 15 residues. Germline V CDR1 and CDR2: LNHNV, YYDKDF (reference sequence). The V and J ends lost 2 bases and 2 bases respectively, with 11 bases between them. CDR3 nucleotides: TGTGCCACCAGCAGACAGGGGGGGTACACAGATACGCAGTATTTT. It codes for CATSRQGGYTDTQYF.

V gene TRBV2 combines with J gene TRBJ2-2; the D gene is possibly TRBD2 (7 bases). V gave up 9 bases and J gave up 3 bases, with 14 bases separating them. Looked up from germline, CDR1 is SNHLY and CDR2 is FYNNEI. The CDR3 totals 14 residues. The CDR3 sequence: CASGGDTYTGELFF. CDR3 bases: TGTGCCAGTGGGGGGGACACTTACACCGGGGAGCTGTTTTTT.

CDR3 bases: TGCGCCAGCAGCGTAGCACCCTTAACCGGCTATGGCTACACCTTC. It translates to CASSVAPLTGYGYTF. The chain employs TRBV5-1 and TRBJ1-2; D call uncertain. The V end was cut by 4 bases, the J end by 4 bases, with 17 bases between. The CDR3 covers 15 residues. Germline V gene lookup returns CDR1 SGHRS and CDR2 YFSETQ.

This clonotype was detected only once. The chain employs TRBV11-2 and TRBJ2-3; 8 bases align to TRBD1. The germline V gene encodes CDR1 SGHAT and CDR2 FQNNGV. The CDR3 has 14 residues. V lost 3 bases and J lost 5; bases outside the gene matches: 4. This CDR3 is CASSLGQDRDTQYF. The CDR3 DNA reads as TGTGCCAGCAGCTTGGGACAGGATAGAGATACGCAGTATTTT.

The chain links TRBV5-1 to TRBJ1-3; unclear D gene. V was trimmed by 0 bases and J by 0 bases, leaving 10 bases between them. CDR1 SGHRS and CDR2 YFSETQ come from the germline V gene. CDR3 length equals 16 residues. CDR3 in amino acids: CASSLAGESSGNTIYF. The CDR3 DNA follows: TGCGCCAGCAGCTTGGCCGGCGAAAGCTCTGGAAACACCATATATTTT.

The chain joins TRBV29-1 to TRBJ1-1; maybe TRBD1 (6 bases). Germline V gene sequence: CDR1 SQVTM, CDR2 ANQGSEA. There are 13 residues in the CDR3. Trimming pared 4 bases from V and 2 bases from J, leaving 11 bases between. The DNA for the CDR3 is TGCAGCGTTGTCGGACAGAAAAACACTGAAGCTTTCTTT. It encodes CSVVGQKNTEAFF.

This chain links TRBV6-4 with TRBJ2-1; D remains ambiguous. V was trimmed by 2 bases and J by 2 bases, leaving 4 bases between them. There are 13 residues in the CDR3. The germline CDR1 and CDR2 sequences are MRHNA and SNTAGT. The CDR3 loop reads CASSDSAYNEQFF. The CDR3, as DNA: TGTGCCAGCAGTGACAGCGCCTACAATGAGCAGTTCTTC.

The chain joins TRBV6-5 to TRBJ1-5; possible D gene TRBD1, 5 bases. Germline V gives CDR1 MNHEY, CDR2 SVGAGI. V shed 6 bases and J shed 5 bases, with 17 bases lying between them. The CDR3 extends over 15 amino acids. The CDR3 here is CASSILSGRDQPQHF. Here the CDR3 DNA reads TGTGCCAGCAGCATACTCTCGGGGCGGGATCAGCCCCAGCATTTT.

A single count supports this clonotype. The chain's CDR3 is CASSVWGGTGELFF. Written as DNA, the CDR3 is TGTGCCAGCAGTGTTTGGGGTGGGACCGGGGAGCTGTTTTTT. This rearrangement joins TRBV2 to TRBJ2-2; D uncertain. The CDR3 is 14 residues long. Trimming pared 4 bases from V and 5 bases from J, leaving 11 bases between. The V gene's germline CDR1 is SNHLY and CDR2 FYNNEI.

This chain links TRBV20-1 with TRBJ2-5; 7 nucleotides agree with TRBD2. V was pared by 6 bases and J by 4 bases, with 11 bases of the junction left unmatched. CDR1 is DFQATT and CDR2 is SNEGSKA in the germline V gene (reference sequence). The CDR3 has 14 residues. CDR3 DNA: TGCAGTGCCCGTCTGGGGGGGGTTGGAGAGACCCAGTACTTC. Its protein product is CSARLGGVGETQYF.

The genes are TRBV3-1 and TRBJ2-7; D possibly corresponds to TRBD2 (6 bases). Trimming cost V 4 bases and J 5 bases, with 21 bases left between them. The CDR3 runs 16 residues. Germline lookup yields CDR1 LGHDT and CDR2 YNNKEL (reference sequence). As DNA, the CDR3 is TGTGCCAGCAGCCCCGCGGGGACTCGACACCTCCACGAGCAGTACTTC. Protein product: CASSPAGTRHLHEQYF.

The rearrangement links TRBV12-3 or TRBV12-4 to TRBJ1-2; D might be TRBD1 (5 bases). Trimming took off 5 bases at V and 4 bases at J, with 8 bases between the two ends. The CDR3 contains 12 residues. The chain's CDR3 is CASSPDTYGYTF. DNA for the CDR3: TGTGCCAGCAGTCCGGACACCTATGGCTACACCTTC.

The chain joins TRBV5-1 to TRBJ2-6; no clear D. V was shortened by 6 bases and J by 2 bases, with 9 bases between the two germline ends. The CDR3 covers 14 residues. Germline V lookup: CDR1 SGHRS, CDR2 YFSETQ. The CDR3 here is CASTFWTGANVLTF. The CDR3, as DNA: TGCGCCAGCACCTTCTGGACTGGGGCCAACGTCCTGACTTTC.

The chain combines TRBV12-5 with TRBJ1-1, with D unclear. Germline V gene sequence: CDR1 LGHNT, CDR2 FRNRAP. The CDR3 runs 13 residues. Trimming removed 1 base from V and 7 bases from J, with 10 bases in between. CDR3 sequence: CASGLADVGEAFF. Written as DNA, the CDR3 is TGTGCTAGTGGTTTGGCAGACGTAGGTGAAGCTTTCTTT. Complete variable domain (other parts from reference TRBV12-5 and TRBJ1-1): DARVTQTPRHKVTEMGQEVTMRCQPILGHNTVFWYRQTMMQGLELLAYFRNRAPLDDSGMPKDRFSAEMPDATLATLKIQPSEPRDSAVYFCASGLADVGEAFFGQGTRLTVV.

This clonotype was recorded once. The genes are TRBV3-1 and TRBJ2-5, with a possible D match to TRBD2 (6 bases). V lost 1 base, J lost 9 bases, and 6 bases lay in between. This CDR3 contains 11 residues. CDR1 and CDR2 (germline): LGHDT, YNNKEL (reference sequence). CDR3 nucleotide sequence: TGTGCCAGCAGCCAAGGGGAGGCCCAGTACTTC. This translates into CASSQGEAQYF.

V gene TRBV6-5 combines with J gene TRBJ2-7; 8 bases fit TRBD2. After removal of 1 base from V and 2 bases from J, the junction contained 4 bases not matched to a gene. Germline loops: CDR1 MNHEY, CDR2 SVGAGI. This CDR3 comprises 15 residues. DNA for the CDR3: TGTGCCAGCAGTTACTTAGTAGCGGGGACCTACGAGCAGTACTTC. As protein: CASSYLVAGTYEQYF.

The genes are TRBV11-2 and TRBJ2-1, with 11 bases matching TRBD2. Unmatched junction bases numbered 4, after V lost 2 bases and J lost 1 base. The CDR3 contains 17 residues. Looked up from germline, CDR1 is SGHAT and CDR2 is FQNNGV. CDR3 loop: CASSLRSSGGSYNEQFF. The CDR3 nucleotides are TGTGCCAGCAGCTTAAGATCTAGCGGGGGGTCCTACAATGAGCAGTTCTTC.

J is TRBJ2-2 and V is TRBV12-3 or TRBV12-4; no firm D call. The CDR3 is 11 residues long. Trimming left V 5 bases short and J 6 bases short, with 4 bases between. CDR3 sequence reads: CASSEAGELFF. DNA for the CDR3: TGTGCCAGCAGTGAGGCCGGGGAGCTGTTTTTT.

The CDR3 nucleotides are TGTGCCAGCAGCTTAAATAGTTATAGCAATCAGCCCCAGCATTTT. Amino acid sequence: CASSLNSYSNQPQHF. The V call is TRBV11-2, the J call TRBJ1-5; D unclear. Germline values: CDR1 SGHAT, CDR2 FQNNGV. The CDR3 has 15 residues. Trimming took 2 bases from V and 0 from J, leaving 8 bases between them.

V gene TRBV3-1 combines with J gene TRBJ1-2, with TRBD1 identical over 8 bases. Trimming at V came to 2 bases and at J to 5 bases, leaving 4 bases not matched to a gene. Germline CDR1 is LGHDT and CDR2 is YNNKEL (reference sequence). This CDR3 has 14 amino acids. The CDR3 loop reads CASSQTDRAYGYTF. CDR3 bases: TGTGCCAGCAGCCAAACGGACAGGGCGTATGGCTACACCTTC.